This TCR beta chain came from a study of T cell repertoires in cytomegalovirus infection. TCRdb called the reads again in MiXCR, with one record for every CDR3 protein. The data contain about 150,000 distinct CDR3 sequences, about 20% of them singletons. Germline assignment: CDR1 SGHTA and CDR2 FQGNSA. This CDR3 comprises 14 residues. V gave up 4 bases and J gave up 8 bases, with 15 bases separating them. This clonotype has a count of ten or more. The receptor was isolated from a human donor in good health (CMV status not recorded). Some clones in this sample may be carry-over from other donors' samples. The chain links TRBV7-2 to TRBJ2-1, with D perhaps TRBD1 (6 bases). Input material: PBMCs. The CDR3 nucleotides read TGTGCCAGCAGCTCAGGGGTCCGAGTGTATGAGCAGTTCTTC. This gives the protein CASSSGVRVYEQFF.